Below, one TCR beta chain is given with its context. Its matching antigen is unknown. PCR was performed a second time for roughly 7 to 12 cycles using a sample-barcoded 5' primer and a J-beta primer mix. A template-switch adaptor that had 12 random nucleotides put a tag on each cDNA molecule. A single record per CDR3 protein comes from TCRdb applying MiXCR to the 5' RACE reads. The table lists around 800,000 distinct CDR3 sequences, around half of them singletons. This sample is drawn from a study of blood T cells in healthy people across ages. Findings of the study overall: Naive CD4+ cells and diversity were both higher in long-lived donors than in aged donors.

CDR1 and CDR2 (germline): SGHTA, FQGNSA. The CDR3 is made up of 13 amino acids. J gave up 7 bases and V 5 bases, and 5 bases lay outside the gene matches. Source material: blood. This receptor was identified in a man at least 80 years old in good health. The rearrangement uses TRBV7-2 and TRBJ2-1; 7 nucleotides align to TRBD1. CDR3 nucleotides: TGTGCCAGCAGCCCGGGACAGAGGAATGAGCAGTTCTTC. It encodes CASSPGQRNEQFF.